This T cell receptor beta chain appears in the sequencing data of a study of blood T cell repertoires in COVID-19. Germline lookup yields CDR1 SGHRS and CDR2 YFSETQ. J lost 3 bases, V lost 2 bases, and 2 bases had no gene match. This CDR3 comprises 15 residues. This table comes from immunoSEQ multiplex PCR, and its TCRdb copy is limited to in-frame clones, with some not included. In the table there are 280,000 or so clones, 70% to 90% of which are singletons. The source is a man under 40 who had recovered from COVID-19. V gene TRBV5-1 combines with J gene TRBJ2-1, with TRBD2 matching over 10 bases. Input material: PBMCs or T cells enriched from blood (not recorded which). The CDR3 sequence: CASSFGLAVYNEQFF. DNA for the CDR3: TGCGCCAGCAGCTTCGGACTAGCGGTCTACAATGAGCAGTTCTTC. Filled out from reference TRBV5-1 and TRBJ2-1, the complete variable domain reads KAGVTQTPRYLIKTRGQQVTLSCSPISGHRSVSWYQQTPGQGLQFLFEYFSETQRNKGNFPGRFSGRQFSNSRSEMNVSTLELGDSALYLCASSFGLAVYNEQFFGPGTRLTVL.